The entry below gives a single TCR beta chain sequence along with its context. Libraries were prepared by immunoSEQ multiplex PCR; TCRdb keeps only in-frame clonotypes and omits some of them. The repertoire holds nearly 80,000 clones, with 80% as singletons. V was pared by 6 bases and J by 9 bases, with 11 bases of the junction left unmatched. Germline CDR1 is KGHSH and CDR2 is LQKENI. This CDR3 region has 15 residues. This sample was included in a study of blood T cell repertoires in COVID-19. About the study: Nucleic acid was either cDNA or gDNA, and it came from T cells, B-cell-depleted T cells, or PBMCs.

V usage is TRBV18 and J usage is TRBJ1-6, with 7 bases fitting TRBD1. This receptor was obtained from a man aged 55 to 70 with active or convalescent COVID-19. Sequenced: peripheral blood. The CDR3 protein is CASSDSQGNGSPLHF. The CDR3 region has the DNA TGTGCCAGCTCCGATTCACAGGGGAACGGTTCACCCCTCCACTTT.